The 3 T cell receptor beta chains in this list originate from one sample, sequenced in a study of HIV-infected patients and healthy controls. TCRdb passed the 5' RACE reads through MiXCR, listing each CDR3 protein once. The table records approximately 67,000 distinct CDR3 sequences, 15% to 20% of them present only once. Sequencing was performed on CD4+ T cells from blood. The receptors originated from a human donor in good health.

V gene TRBV20-1 combines with J gene TRBJ1-2; D gene uncertain. Germline V gene sequence: CDR1 DFQATT, CDR2 SNEGSKA (reference sequence). V lost 1 base and J lost 4, with 4 bases in between. The CDR3 is 11 amino acids. DNA for the CDR3: TGCAGTGCTAGAGGGGTCTATGGCTACACCTTC. Amino acids: CSARGVYGYTF.

The sample holds many counts of this clonotype. This chain connects TRBV5-1 to TRBJ2-3; 12 bases match TRBD2. V dropped 4 bases and J dropped 4; count of bases not matched to a gene: 10. The CDR3 has 17 amino acids. CDR1 is SGHRS and CDR2 is YFSETQ in the germline V gene. The CDR3 region has the DNA TGCGCCAGCAGCGTCAACCCTAGCGGGAGGGCCTCAGATACGCAGTATTTT. Its translation: CASSVNPSGRASDTQYF.

This clonotype was observed at least ten times. The chain has TRBV2 and TRBJ1-2, with TRBD1 identical over 9 bases. CDR3 size: 12 residues. The trim removed 11 bases at V and 6 bases at J, leaving 7 bases unmatched. In germline, CDR1 is SNHLY, CDR2 FYNNEI. Here the CDR3 reads CAERDRVNGYTF. CDR3 nucleotides: TGTGCCGAAAGGGACAGGGTAAATGGCTACACCTTC.